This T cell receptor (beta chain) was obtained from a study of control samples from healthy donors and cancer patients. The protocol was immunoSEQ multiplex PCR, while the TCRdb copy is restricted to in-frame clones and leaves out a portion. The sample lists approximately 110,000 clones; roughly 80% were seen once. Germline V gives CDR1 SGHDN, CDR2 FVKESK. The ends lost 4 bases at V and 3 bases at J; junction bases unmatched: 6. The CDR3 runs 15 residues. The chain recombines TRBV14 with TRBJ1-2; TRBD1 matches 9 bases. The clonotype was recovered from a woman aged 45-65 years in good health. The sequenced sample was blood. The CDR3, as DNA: TGTGCCAGCAGCCCGGACAGGGGTTGGGACTATGGCTACACCTTC. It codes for CASSPDRGWDYGYTF.